Below, one T cell receptor beta chain is given with its context. Its antigen remains unidentified. The data originate from a study of cytomegalovirus exposure and HLA in healthy donors. The study ran its PCR with 60 Vbeta and 13 Jbeta primers. Generated by immunoSEQ multiplex PCR, the TCRdb table keeps only in-frame clones and is missing some. The table lists roughly 110,000 clones. J was trimmed by 6 bases and V by 7 bases; bases with no gene match: 10. The CDR3 runs to 14 residues. Per germline, CDR1 SQVTM and CDR2 ANQGSEA. Overall study results and limits: Later on, an analysis found that several of the most significant clusters appeared to be linked to common viral pathogens, which included parvovirus B19.

This TCR came from a man aged 30 to 45 in good health and CMV-seronegative. This rearrangement joins TRBV29-1 to TRBJ2-5; 11 nucleotides agree with TRBD1. Material: PBMCs. CDR3 sequence: CSAPSGTGGKTQYF. The CDR3 bases are TGCAGCGCCCCTTCCGGGACAGGGGGGAAGACCCAGTACTTC.